Listed here is a single T cell receptor beta chain. Using immunoSEQ multiplex PCR, the repertoire was profiled, and TCRdb retains in-frame clones only, with some absent. The table shows around 500,000 clones, with 70% to 85% occurring only once. This record belongs to a study of shared clonotypes between healthy human individuals. Trimming left V 5 bases short and J 0 bases short, with 7 bases between. CDR3 size: 13 residues. Germline V gene data show CDR1 as MNHEY and CDR2 as SVGAGI. Sequences were obtained from PBMCs. The chain carries TRBV6-5 and TRBJ1-1, with D unresolved. The receptor was isolated from a woman between 40 and 50 years old in good health. Some clones in this sample may be carry-over from other donors' samples. CDR3 sequence reads: CASSPFMNTEAFF. CDR3 nucleotides: TGTGCCAGCAGTCCGTTCATGAACACTGAAGCTTTCTTT.